One T cell receptor (beta chain) is described in this entry. The whole isolated RNA underwent reverse transcription, so sequencing captured expressed TCRB transcripts. Some clones are missing from TCRdb's copy, which holds only in-frame ones; the method was immunoSEQ multiplex PCR. The table has 850,000 to 900,000 clones, around a sixth seen once; the top ten hold 0.02% to 0.025%. Sorting based on CD45RO/CCR7/CD25/CD127/CD95/CD27 separated CD4+ naive, central memory, regulatory and stem cell-like memory cells. The purity of all sorted populations exceeded 98%. CDR1 and CDR2 (germline): DFQATT, SNEGSKA (reference sequence). The CDR3 consists of 11 residues. Trimming cost V 5 bases and J 3 bases, with 4 bases left between them. The record originates from a study of beta chain features in type 1 diabetes.

J is TRBJ2-2 and V is TRBV20-1; D call uncertain. The sequencing input was naive CD4+ T cells from blood. The sequence derives from a woman in her late teens or twenties in good health. This CDR3 is CSAPYTGELFF. The CDR3 bases are TGCAGTGCTCCTTACACCGGGGAGCTGTTTTTT.